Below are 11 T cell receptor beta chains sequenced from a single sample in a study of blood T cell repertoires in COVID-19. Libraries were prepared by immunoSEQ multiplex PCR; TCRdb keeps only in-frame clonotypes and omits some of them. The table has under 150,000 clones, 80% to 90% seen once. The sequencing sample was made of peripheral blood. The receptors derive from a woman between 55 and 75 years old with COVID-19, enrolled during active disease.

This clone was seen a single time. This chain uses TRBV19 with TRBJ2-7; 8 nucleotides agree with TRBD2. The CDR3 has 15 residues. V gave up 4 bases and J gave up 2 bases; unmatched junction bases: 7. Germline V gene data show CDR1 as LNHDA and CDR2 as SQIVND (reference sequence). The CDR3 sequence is CASSKEPGLAYEQYF. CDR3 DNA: TGTGCCAGTAGTAAAGAACCGGGACTAGCCTACGAGCAGTACTTC.

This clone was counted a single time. CDR3: CASSQPESNTEAFF. The CDR3 DNA reads TGCGCCAGCAGCCAACCTGAGTCGAACACTGAAGCTTTCTTT. The gene calls are TRBV4-1 and TRBJ1-1, with D hard to call. V lost 2 bases to trimming and J lost 1 base, with 8 bases between them. The CDR3 has 14 amino acids. From germline, CDR1 is MGHRA and CDR2 YSYEKL.

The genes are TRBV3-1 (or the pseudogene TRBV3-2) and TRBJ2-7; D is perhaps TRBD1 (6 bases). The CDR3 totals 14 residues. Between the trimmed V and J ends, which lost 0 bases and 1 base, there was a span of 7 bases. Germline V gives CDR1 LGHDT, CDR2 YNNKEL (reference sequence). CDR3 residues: CASSQEGQSYEQYF. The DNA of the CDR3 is TGTGCCAGCAGCCAAGAAGGACAGTCCTACGAGCAGTACTTC.

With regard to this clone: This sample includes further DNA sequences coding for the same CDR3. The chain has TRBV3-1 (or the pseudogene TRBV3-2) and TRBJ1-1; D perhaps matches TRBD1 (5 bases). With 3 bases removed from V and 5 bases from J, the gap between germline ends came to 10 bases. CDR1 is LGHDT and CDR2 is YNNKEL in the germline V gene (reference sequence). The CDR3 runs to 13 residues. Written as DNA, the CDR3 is TGTGCCAGCAGCCAGGCTAGACAGACTGAAGCTTTCTTT. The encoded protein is CASSQARQTEAFF.

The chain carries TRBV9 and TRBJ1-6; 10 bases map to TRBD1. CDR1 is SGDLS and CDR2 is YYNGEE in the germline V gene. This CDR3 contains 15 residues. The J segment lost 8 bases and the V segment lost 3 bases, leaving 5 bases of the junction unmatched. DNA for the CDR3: TGTGCCAGCAGCGCGGGACAGGGGTCGGATTCACCCCTCCACTTT. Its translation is CASSAGQGSDSPLHF.

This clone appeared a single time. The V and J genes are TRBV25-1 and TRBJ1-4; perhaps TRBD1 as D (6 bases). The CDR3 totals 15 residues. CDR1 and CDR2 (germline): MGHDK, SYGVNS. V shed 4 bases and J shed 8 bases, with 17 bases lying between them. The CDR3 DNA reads TGTGCCAGCAGTGCCCGACAGGTCGGTGGGGAAAAACTGTTTTTT. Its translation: CASSARQVGGEKLFF.

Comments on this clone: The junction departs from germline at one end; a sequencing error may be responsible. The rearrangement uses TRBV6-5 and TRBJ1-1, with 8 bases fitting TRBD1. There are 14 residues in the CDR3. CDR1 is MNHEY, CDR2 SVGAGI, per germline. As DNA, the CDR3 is TGTGCCAGCAGGCGGGCAGGGGGCGGAACTGGAGCTTTCTTT. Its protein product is CASRRAGGGTGAFF.

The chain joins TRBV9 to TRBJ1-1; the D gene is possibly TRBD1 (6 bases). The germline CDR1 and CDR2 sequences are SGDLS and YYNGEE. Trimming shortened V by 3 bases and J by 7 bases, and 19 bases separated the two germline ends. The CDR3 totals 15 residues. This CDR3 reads CASSATNFMTGEAFF. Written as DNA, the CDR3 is TGTGCCAGCAGCGCTACCAATTTTATGACAGGTGAAGCTTTCTTT.

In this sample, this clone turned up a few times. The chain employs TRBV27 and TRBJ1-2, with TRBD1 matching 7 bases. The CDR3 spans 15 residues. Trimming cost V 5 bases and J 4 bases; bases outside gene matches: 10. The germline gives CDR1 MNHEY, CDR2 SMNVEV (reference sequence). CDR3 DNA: TGTGCCAGCAGTCCCCAGGGACAGAACCCCTATGGCTACACCTTC. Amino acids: CASSPQGQNPYGYTF.

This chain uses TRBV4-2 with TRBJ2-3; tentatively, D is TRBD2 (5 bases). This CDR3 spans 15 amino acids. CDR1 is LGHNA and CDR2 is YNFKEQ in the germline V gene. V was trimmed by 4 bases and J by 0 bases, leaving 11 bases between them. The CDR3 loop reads CASSPRDISTDTQYF. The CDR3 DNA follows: TGTGCCAGCAGCCCCCGGGATATTAGCACAGATACGCAGTATTTT.

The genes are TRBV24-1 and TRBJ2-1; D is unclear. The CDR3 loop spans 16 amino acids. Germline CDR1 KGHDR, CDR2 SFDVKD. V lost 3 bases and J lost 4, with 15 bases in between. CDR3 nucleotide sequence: TGTGCCACCAGTGATCGAGACGGGTTTTCGTACAATGAGCAGTTCTTC. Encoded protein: CATSDRDGFSYNEQFF.